This TCR beta chain is from a study of siplizumab effects on memory and regulatory T cells. Study findings and constraints: Sequences that were alloreactive and traceable to unstimulated CD4+ memory cells were significantly reduced by siplizumab. Confirmation was lacking for the suppressive function of proliferating Tregs derived from siplizumab cultures.

Germline CDR1 is SEHNR and CDR2 is FQNEAQ (reference sequence). Deletions cut 6 bases from V and 6 bases from J, with 17 bases between. The CDR3 covers 14 residues. Sequencing used immunoSEQ multiplex PCR; TCRdb keeps in-frame clones, though not all of them. The sample contains about 56,000 clones, about 98% of which appear only once. Worth noting for this clone: The antigen remains undetermined.

V and J are TRBV7-9 and TRBJ1-2; maybe TRBD1 (6 bases). Sequenced sample: naive CD8+ T cells sorted from blood. The sequence derives from a human donor in good health. The CDR3 region has the DNA TGTGCCAGCAGTACAGGGACGGGGGTCGATGGCTACACCTTC. It codes for CASSTGTGVDGYTF.